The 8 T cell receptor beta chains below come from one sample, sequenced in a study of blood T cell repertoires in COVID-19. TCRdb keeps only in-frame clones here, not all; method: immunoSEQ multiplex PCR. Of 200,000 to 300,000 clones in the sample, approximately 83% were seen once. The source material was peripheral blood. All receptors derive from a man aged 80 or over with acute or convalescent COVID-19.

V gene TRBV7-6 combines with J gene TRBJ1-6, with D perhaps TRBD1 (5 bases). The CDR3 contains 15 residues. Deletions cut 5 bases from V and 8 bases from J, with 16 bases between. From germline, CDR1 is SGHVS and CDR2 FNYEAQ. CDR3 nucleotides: TGTGCCAGCAGCCCCCAGGGTGGGATGGATTCACCCCTCCACTTT. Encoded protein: CASSPQGGMDSPLHF.

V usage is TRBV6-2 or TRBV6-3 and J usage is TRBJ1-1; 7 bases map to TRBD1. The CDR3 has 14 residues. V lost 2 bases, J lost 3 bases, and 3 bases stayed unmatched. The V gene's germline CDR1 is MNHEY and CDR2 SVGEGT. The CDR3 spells CASSYAGGDTEAFF. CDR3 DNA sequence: TGTGCCAGCAGTTACGCAGGGGGTGACACTGAAGCTTTCTTT.

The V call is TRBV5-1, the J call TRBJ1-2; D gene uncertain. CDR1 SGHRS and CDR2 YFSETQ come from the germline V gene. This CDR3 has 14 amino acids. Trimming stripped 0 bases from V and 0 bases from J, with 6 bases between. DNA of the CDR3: TGCGCCAGCAGCTTGGTCGGAGCTAACTATGGCTACACCTTC. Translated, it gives CASSLVGANYGYTF.

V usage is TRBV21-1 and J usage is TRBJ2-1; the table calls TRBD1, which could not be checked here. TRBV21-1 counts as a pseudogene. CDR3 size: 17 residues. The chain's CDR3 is CASSTPWGICSYNEQFF. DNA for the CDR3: TGTGCCAGCAGCACACCGTGGGGCATTTGCTCCTACAATGAGCAGTTCTTC.

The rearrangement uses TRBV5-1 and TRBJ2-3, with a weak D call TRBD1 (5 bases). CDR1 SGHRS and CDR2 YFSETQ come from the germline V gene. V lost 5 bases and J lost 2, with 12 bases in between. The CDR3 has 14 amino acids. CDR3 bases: TGCGCCAGCAGATACGACAGCCTCACAGATACGCAGTATTTT. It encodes CASRYDSLTDTQYF. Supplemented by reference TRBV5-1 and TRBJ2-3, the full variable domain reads KAGVTQTPRYLIKTRGQQVTLSCSPISGHRSVSWYQQTPGQGLQFLFEYFSETQRNKGNFPGRFSGRQFSNSRSEMNVSTLELGDSALYLCASRYDSLTDTQYFGPGTRLTVL.

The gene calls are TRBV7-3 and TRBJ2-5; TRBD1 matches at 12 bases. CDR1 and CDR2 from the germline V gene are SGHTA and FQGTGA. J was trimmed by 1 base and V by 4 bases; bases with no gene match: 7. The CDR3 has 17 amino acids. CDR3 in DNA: TGTGCCAGCAGCTCTGGGACAGGGGGCTTGAGCCAAGAGACCCAGTACTTC. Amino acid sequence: CASSSGTGGLSQETQYF.

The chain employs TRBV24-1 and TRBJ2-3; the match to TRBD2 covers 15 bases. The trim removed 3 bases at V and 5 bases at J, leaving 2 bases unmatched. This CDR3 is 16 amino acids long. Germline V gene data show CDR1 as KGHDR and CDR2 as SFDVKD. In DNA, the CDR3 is TGTGCCACCAGTGATACGGGACTAGCGGGAGGAGATACGCAGTATTTT. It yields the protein CATSDTGLAGGDTQYF.

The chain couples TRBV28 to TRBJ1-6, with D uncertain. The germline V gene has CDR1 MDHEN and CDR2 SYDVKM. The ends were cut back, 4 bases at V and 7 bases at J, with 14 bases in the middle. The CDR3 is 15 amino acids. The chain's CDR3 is CASSWPGQPNSPLHF. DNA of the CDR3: TGTGCCAGCAGTTGGCCGGGTCAGCCGAATTCACCCCTCCACTTT.